The 28 T cell receptor beta chains reported below all come from one sample, sequenced in a study of OX40 agonist ivuxolimab in advanced cancers. Profiling relied on immunoSEQ multiplex PCR, and the TCRdb table lists in-frame clones only, not all of them. Among roughly 29,000 clones listed, 90% were seen once. Source: CD4+ or CD8+ T cells sorted from blood, taken in a trial of the OX40 agonist ivuxolimab. The receptors stem from an adult with an advanced solid tumor such as melanoma, head and neck, liver or kidney cancer.

In regard to this clone: One junction end does not reproduce the germline sequence, and a read error may be involved. The chain carries TRBV9 and TRBJ2-2; 9 bases line up with TRBD2. The germline V gene encodes CDR1 SGDLS and CDR2 YYNGEE. CDR3 length: 13 residues. The CDR3, as DNA: TGTGCCAGCACCGTAGCGGGAGCCGGGGAGCTGTTTTTT. It codes for CASTVAGAGELFF. The entire variable domain, with the rest obtained from reference TRBV9 and TRBJ2-2, is as follows: DSGVTQTPKHLITATGQRVTLRCSPRSGDLSVYWYQQSLDQGLQFLIQYYNGEERAKGNILERFSAQQFPDLHSELNLSSLELGDSALYFCASTVAGAGELFFGEGSRLTVL.

The chain uses TRBV5-1 and TRBJ1-1; D possibly corresponds to TRBD1 (6 bases). The CDR3 sequence is 17 residues long. V was shortened by 0 bases and J by 3 bases, with 18 bases between the two germline ends. Germline-derived CDR1 and CDR2 are SGHRS and YFSETQ. CDR3 loop: CASSLVPLTGYDTEAFF. CDR3 coding DNA: TGCGCCAGCAGCTTGGTCCCCCTCACAGGGTACGACACTGAAGCTTTCTTT.

The chain couples TRBV5-6 to TRBJ2-7, with D perhaps TRBD1 (5 bases). The germline V and J ends were trimmed by 1 base and 6 bases, with 8 bases remaining between them. Germline CDR1 is SGHDT and CDR2 is YYEEEE. This CDR3 comprises 12 residues. This CDR3 reads CASSLRGSEQYF. The DNA of the CDR3 is TGTGCCAGCAGCTTGAGGGGAAGCGAGCAGTACTTC.

The chain links TRBV10-3 to TRBJ1-1; D unresolved. Germline lookup yields CDR1 ENHRY and CDR2 SYGVKD. V lost 4 bases to trimming and J lost 5 bases, with 14 bases between them. The CDR3 runs 14 residues. CDR3 nucleotides: TGTGCCATCAGTGCTGTCGGAGATAGGACTGAAGCTTTCTTT. Translation: CAISAVGDRTEAFF.

This clone was counted a few times. J is TRBJ2-6 and V is TRBV10-3; TRBD1 is a possible D gene (6 bases). V lost 7 bases, J lost 0 bases, and 19 bases lay in between. The CDR3 consists of 18 residues. Germline CDR1 ENHRY, CDR2 SYGVKD. The CDR3 bases are TGTGCCATCACCCGGGACACGACATCGTCCTCTGGGGCCAACGTCCTGACTTTC. Translating gives CAITRDTTSSSGANVLTF.

This chain connects TRBV27 to TRBJ2-1; tentatively, D is TRBD2 (6 bases). Trimming stripped 4 bases from V and 0 bases from J, with 16 bases between. The CDR3 is made up of 17 amino acids. Germline V gene data show CDR1 as MNHEY and CDR2 as SMNVEV (reference sequence). The CDR3 protein is CASSSATSTFSYNEQFF. CDR3 nucleotides: TGTGCCAGCAGTTCCGCCACTAGCACCTTCTCCTACAATGAGCAGTTCTTC.

The V gene is TRBV9, the J gene TRBJ2-3, with TRBD2 identical over 9 bases. The CDR3 sequence is 16 residues long. Trimming at V came to 0 bases and at J to 1 base, leaving 3 bases not matched to a gene. Germline V gene sequence: CDR1 SGDLS, CDR2 YYNGEE. The CDR3 DNA sequence: TGTGCCAGCAGCGTAGAGGCGGGAGGGGGCACAGATACGCAGTATTTT. This encodes CASSVEAGGGTDTQYF.

V and J are TRBV19 and TRBJ2-7, with D possibly matching TRBD2 (6 bases). Germline V gives CDR1 LNHDA, CDR2 SQIVND (reference sequence). The CDR3 length is 14 residues. Trimming removed 8 bases at V and 3 bases at J, with 17 bases between. The CDR3 here is CASRYGSSSYEQYF. The DNA for the CDR3 is TGTGCCAGTCGATACGGGAGTTCCAGCTACGAGCAGTACTTC.

The V and J genes are TRBV7-9 and TRBJ1-4; no clear D. Trimming removed 1 base at V and 0 bases at J, with 6 bases between. CDR1 is SEHNR and CDR2 is FQNEAQ in the germline V gene (reference sequence). The CDR3 has 15 residues. CDR3 amino acids: CASSLVFATNEKLFF. As DNA, the CDR3 is TGTGCCAGCAGCTTAGTTTTTGCAACTAATGAAAAACTGTTTTTT. Full variable domain (rest looked up from reference TRBV7-9 and TRBJ1-4): DTGVSQNPRHKITKRGQNVTFRCDPISEHNRLYWYRQTLGQGPEFLTYFQNEAQLEKSRLLSDRFSAERPKGSFSTLEIQRTEQGDSAMYLCASSLVFATNEKLFFGSGTQLSVL.

Only a few counts were recorded for this clone. The chain employs TRBV2 and TRBJ2-7; TRBD2 agrees at 11 bases. The CDR3 contains 19 residues. Germline V gene lookup returns CDR1 SNHLY and CDR2 FYNNEI. Trimming at V came to 6 bases and at J to 5 bases, leaving 21 bases not matched to a gene. DNA of the CDR3: TGTGCCAGCAGAACGTTAGGGGCGATAGCGGGAGGGCCAACGCACGAGCAGTACTTC. Translated, it gives CASRTLGAIAGGPTHEQYF.

CDR3 nucleotides: TGTGCCAGCACCCTGTTGGATAGCGGGGGCACAGATACGCAGTATTTT. Translated: CASTLLDSGGTDTQYF. The rearrangement joins TRBV7-9 to TRBJ2-3, with 8 bases that match TRBD2. Germline V CDR1 and CDR2: SEHNR, FQNEAQ (reference sequence). V was clipped by 7 bases and J by 1 base; unmatched bases: 10. The CDR3 length is 16 residues.

The CDR3 DNA reads TGTGCCAGCAGCTTAGCGACTAGCGGACACACCGGGGAGCTGTTTTTT. This codes for CASSLATSGHTGELFF. The gene calls are TRBV7-8 and TRBJ2-2; 9 bases are shared with TRBD2. V was pared by 0 bases and J by 3 bases, with 2 bases of the junction left unmatched. The germline gives CDR1 SGHVS, CDR2 FQNEAQ. CDR3 length equals 16 residues.

The chain has TRBV11-2 and TRBJ2-5; D remains ambiguous. The CDR3 spans 11 residues. V shed 4 bases and J shed 5 bases, with 5 bases lying between them. CDR1 SGHAT and CDR2 FQNNGV come from the germline V gene. CDR3 DNA: TGTGCCAGCAGCTCCTCGGAGACCCAGTACTTC. The encoded protein is CASSSSETQYF.

The rearrangement links TRBV7-9 to TRBJ1-2, with D perhaps TRBD1 (5 bases). The germline V gene encodes CDR1 SEHNR and CDR2 FQNEAQ (reference sequence). Trimming stripped 2 bases from V and 3 bases from J, with 13 bases between. CDR3 size: 15 residues. The CDR3 nucleotides are TGTGCCAGCAGCTTACTGGGGGACGTTTACTATGGCTACACCTTC. This translates into CASSLLGDVYYGYTF. Supplemented by reference TRBV7-9 and TRBJ1-2, the full variable domain reads DTGVSQNPRHKITKRGQNVTFRCDPISEHNRLYWYRQTLGQGPEFLTYFQNEAQLEKSRLLSDRFSAERPKGSFSTLEIQRTEQGDSAMYLCASSLLGDVYYGYTFGSGTRLTVV.

The chain combines TRBV6-5 with TRBJ2-3; maybe TRBD1 (6 bases). V was shortened by 3 bases and J by 5 bases, with 15 bases between the two germline ends. The CDR3 sequence is 15 residues long. Germline V lookup: CDR1 MNHEY, CDR2 SVGAGI. CDR3 protein: CASSYGVRGKDTQYF. The CDR3, as DNA: TGTGCCAGCAGTTATGGGGTCAGGGGAAAAGATACGCAGTATTTT.

The chain combines TRBV7-9 with TRBJ2-1; 7 bases agree with TRBD2. The CDR3 has 16 amino acids. V gave up 4 bases and J gave up 1 base; unmatched junction bases: 7. CDR1 and CDR2 from the germline V gene are SEHNR and FQNEAQ (reference sequence). The CDR3 region is CASSSRGERSYNEQFF. In nucleotides, the CDR3 is TGTGCCAGCAGCTCCCGGGGGGAGCGGTCCTACAATGAGCAGTTCTTC.

The CDR3 nucleotides read TGTGCCAGTAGTAAGGGCGGGAGCTCCTACAATGAGCAGTTCTTC. Translation gives CASSKGGSSYNEQFF. V gene TRBV19 combines with J gene TRBJ2-1; 7 bases fit TRBD2. This CDR3 comprises 15 residues. Germline loops: CDR1 LNHDA, CDR2 SQIVND (reference sequence). Unmatched junction bases numbered 3, after V lost 4 bases and J lost 0 bases.

CDR3 coding DNA: TGTGCCAGTAGTATATACTCTAGCGGCTACAATGAGCAGTTCTTC. It translates to CASSIYSSGYNEQFF. J is TRBJ2-1 and V is TRBV19; 7 bases agree with TRBD2. The CDR3 sequence is 15 residues long. The germline V gene has CDR1 LNHDA and CDR2 SQIVND (reference sequence). V lost 2 bases to trimming and J lost 3 bases; unmatched junction nucleotides: 4. The variable domain in full, completed from reference TRBV19 and TRBJ2-1, reads DGGITQSPKYLFRKEGQNVTLSCEQNLNHDAMYWYRQDPGQGLRLIYYSQIVNDFQKGDIAEGYSVSREKKESFPLTVTSAQKNPTAFYLCASSIYSSGYNEQFFGPGTRLTVL.

V usage is TRBV12-5 and J usage is TRBJ2-7, with D hard to call. Germline V gene sequence: CDR1 LGHNT, CDR2 FRNRAP. The CDR3 has 15 residues. V shed 0 bases and J shed 1 base, with 10 bases lying between them. The CDR3 nucleotides read TGTGCTAGTGGTTTGGTACACTACCAATCCTACGAGCAGTACTTC. As protein: CASGLVHYQSYEQYF.

This chain connects TRBV7-9 to TRBJ1-1; D possibly corresponds to TRBD1 (5 bases). V was shortened by 1 base and J by 6 bases, with 12 bases between the two germline ends. CDR3 size: 14 residues. The germline gives CDR1 SEHNR, CDR2 FQNEAQ (reference sequence). The CDR3 sequence: CASSLVAGGAEAFF. CDR3 nucleotides: TGTGCCAGCAGCTTAGTGGCGGGGGGTGCTGAAGCTTTCTTT. Using reference TRBV7-9 and TRBJ1-1 for the parts outside the CDR3, the full variable domain is DTGVSQNPRHKITKRGQNVTFRCDPISEHNRLYWYRQTLGQGPEFLTYFQNEAQLEKSRLLSDRFSAERPKGSFSTLEIQRTEQGDSAMYLCASSLVAGGAEAFFGQGTRLTVV.

The CDR3 nucleotides read TGTGCCAGCAGGGGCGGAGTCCAAGAGACCCAGTACTTC. It yields the protein CASRGGVQETQYF. The V call is TRBV2, the J call TRBJ2-5, with D unclear. CDR1 and CDR2 (germline): SNHLY, FYNNEI. V shed 6 bases and J shed 1 base, with 9 bases lying between them. This CDR3 spans 13 amino acids. Complete variable domain (other parts from reference TRBV2 and TRBJ2-5): EPEVTQTPSHQVTQMGQEVILRCVPISNHLYFYWYRQILGQKVEFLVSFYNNEISEKSEIFDDQFSVERPDGSNFTLKIRSTKLEDSAMYFCASRGGVQETQYFGPGTRLLVL.

This clone was observed a single time. The genes are TRBV19 and TRBJ2-7; no firm D call. Trimming shortened V by 1 base and J by 0 bases, and 16 bases separated the two germline ends. This CDR3 spans 17 amino acids. In germline, CDR1 is LNHDA, CDR2 SQIVND (reference sequence). The CDR3 DNA sequence: TGTGCCAGTAGTATAGCAGACGCCGCAGTAAGCTCCTACGAGCAGTACTTC. Its translation: CASSIADAAVSSYEQYF.

V usage is TRBV7-8 and J usage is TRBJ2-7; no reliable D call. This CDR3 spans 13 amino acids. V gave up 6 bases and J gave up 0 bases, with 9 bases separating them. Germline V gives CDR1 SGHVS, CDR2 FQNEAQ. This CDR3 is CASRSGVSYEQYF. Written as DNA, the CDR3 is TGTGCCAGCAGGTCGGGCGTCTCCTACGAGCAGTACTTC.

J is TRBJ1-2 and V is TRBV6-5; D is possibly TRBD1 (6 bases). Germline V gene data show CDR1 as MNHEY and CDR2 as SVGAGI. The length of the CDR3 is 15 residues. Trimming stripped 4 bases from V and 7 bases from J, with 19 bases between. DNA of the CDR3: TGTGCCAGCAGTTTAACAGGGTCACAGTTATTTGGCTACACCTTC. Protein: CASSLTGSQLFGYTF.

The V and J genes are TRBV5-5 and TRBJ2-1, with D hard to call. The CDR3 sequence is 13 residues long. Germline CDR1 reads SGHKS; CDR2 reads YYEKEE (reference sequence). Trimming removed 0 bases at V and 6 bases at J, with 7 bases between. CDR3 region: CASSLDLFNEQFF. In DNA form, the CDR3 reads TGTGCCAGCAGCTTGGATCTTTTCAATGAGCAGTTCTTC.

This rearrangement joins TRBV5-1 to TRBJ2-5, with 8 nucleotides matching TRBD2. This CDR3 spans 14 amino acids. The V and J ends lost 4 bases and 4 bases, in that order; junction bases with no gene match: 6. From germline, CDR1 is SGHRS and CDR2 YFSETQ. The CDR3 coding sequence is TGCGCCAGCAGCGTCGGGACTAGTAGAGAGACCCAGTACTTC. Translating it yields CASSVGTSRETQYF.

The rearrangement joins TRBV7-2 to TRBJ2-5, with 10 nucleotides matching TRBD2. This CDR3 contains 15 residues. From germline, CDR1 is SGHTA and CDR2 FQGNSA. V lost 4 bases to trimming and J lost 5 bases; unmatched junction nucleotides: 7. The CDR3 region is CASSSLAGAKETQYF. CDR3 coding DNA: TGTGCCAGCAGCTCCCTAGCGGGGGCGAAGGAGACCCAGTACTTC.

The CDR3 here is CASSPAGLNTEAFF. As DNA, the CDR3 is TGTGCCAGCAGCCCGGCCGGGCTAAACACTGAAGCTTTCTTT. The gene calls are TRBV7-8 and TRBJ1-1; D unresolved. Germline V lookup: CDR1 SGHVS, CDR2 FQNEAQ. V dropped 5 bases and J dropped 2 bases, with 12 bases sitting between them. This CDR3 is built from 14 residues.